The 30 T cell receptor beta chains below all came from one sample that was sequenced in a study of T cells after yellow fever vaccination. TCRdb ran MiXCR on the 5' RACE reads and lists one entry per CDR3 protein. Of a few hundred thousand distinct CDR3 sequences in the sample, roughly 3% were seen once. The sequenced sample was CD4+ T cells sorted from PBMCs, obtained 10 days after the yellow fever booster vaccination. These receptors were taken from a man younger than 35 who received the YFV17D yellow fever vaccine.

This clonotype has a count of ten or more. The V call is TRBV5-1, the J call TRBJ2-3; D may be TRBD2 (5 bases). Germline loops: CDR1 SGHRS, CDR2 YFSETQ. The V end lost 2 bases, the J end lost 2 bases, and 12 bases lay between the germline ends. The CDR3 is 15 amino acids. The CDR3 loop is CASSFRGSDTDTQYF. CDR3 coding DNA: TGCGCCAGCAGCTTCCGGGGATCGGACACAGATACGCAGTATTTT.

The sample holds a few counts of this clonotype. V gene TRBV18 combines with J gene TRBJ2-1; D remains ambiguous. The CDR3 has 12 residues. Per germline, CDR1 KGHSH and CDR2 LQKENI. Trimming left V 8 bases short and J 9 bases short, with 14 bases between. The DNA for the CDR3 is TGTGCCAGCACCCGGGCCATTCCTGAGCAGTTCTTC. Amino acids: CASTRAIPEQFF.

This clonotype has a count of ten or more. The gene calls are TRBV6-5 and TRBJ2-3, with 8 bases that match TRBD2. V trimming: 5 bases; J trimming: 6 bases; junction bases outside the gene matches: 10. Germline CDR1 reads MNHEY; CDR2 reads SVGAGI. The CDR3 has 15 amino acids. CDR3 region: CASSKPAGGEDTQYF. Here the CDR3 DNA reads TGTGCCAGCAGTAAACCGGCGGGGGGTGAGGATACGCAGTATTTT.

The chain recombines TRBV28 with TRBJ1-5; D remains unclear. The germline V gene encodes CDR1 MDHEN and CDR2 SYDVKM. The CDR3 contains 14 residues. With 3 bases removed from V and 7 bases from J, the gap between germline ends came to 13 bases. CDR3: CASSFSGRIQPQHF. In nucleotides, the CDR3 is TGTGCCAGCAGTTTTTCCGGGAGAATACAGCCCCAGCATTTT.

This clonotype appeared many times. The V call is TRBV5-1, the J call TRBJ2-3, with 9 bases identical to TRBD2. The length of the CDR3 is 16 residues. The germline V gene has CDR1 SGHRS and CDR2 YFSETQ. With V trimmed by 0 bases and J by 2 bases, 4 bases remained unmatched. The CDR3 region is CASSLVSSGATDTQYF. The CDR3 coding sequence is TGCGCCAGCAGCTTGGTTTCTAGCGGGGCCACAGATACGCAGTATTTT.

This clonotype was seen a few times. V usage is TRBV5-1 and J usage is TRBJ2-3; 7 nucleotides line up with TRBD1. CDR1 SGHRS and CDR2 YFSETQ come from the germline V gene. After removal of 4 bases from V and 4 bases from J, the junction contained 6 bases not matched to a gene. The CDR3 has 14 amino acids. The CDR3 DNA reads TGCGCCAGCAGCAGAACAGGGGTGTCAGATACGCAGTATTTT. As protein: CASSRTGVSDTQYF.

This clonotype was detected a few times. The genes are TRBV5-4 and TRBJ1-1; possible D gene TRBD1, 6 bases. The CDR3 has 14 residues. CDR1 is SGHNT, CDR2 YYREEE, per germline (reference sequence). Trimming stripped 3 bases from V and 4 bases from J, with 13 bases between. DNA for the CDR3: TGTGCCAGCAGCTCTCAGGGGCGAGTCACTGAAGCTTTCTTT. Translated, it gives CASSSQGRVTEAFF.

The rearrangement uses TRBV7-2 and TRBJ2-5; no definite D call. V was shortened by 4 bases and J by 0 bases, with 9 bases between the two germline ends. CDR1 is SGHTA, CDR2 FQGNSA, per germline. The CDR3 contains 14 residues. The CDR3 spells CASSSSANQETQYF. The CDR3 DNA follows: TGTGCCAGCAGCTCCTCGGCGAACCAAGAGACCCAGTACTTC.

Ten or more counts support this clonotype. The rearrangement joins TRBV6-2 or TRBV6-3 to TRBJ1-5; D is unclear. CDR1 and CDR2 from the germline V gene are MNHEY and SVGEGT. The length of the CDR3 is 14 residues. V lost 6 bases and J 2 bases, leaving 11 bases between the germline ends. This CDR3 reads CASSNRRGNQPQHF. CDR3 in DNA: TGTGCCAGCAGCAACCGGCGCGGCAATCAGCCCCAGCATTTT.

This clonotype came up many times. The chain couples TRBV5-1 to TRBJ1-1, with TRBD1 identical over 9 bases. J was trimmed by 6 bases and V by 4 bases; bases with no gene match: 7. Germline CDR1 reads SGHRS; CDR2 reads YFSETQ. The CDR3 is 14 residues long. CDR3 bases: TGCGCCAGCAGCACGGGACAGGGTTATGCTGAAGCTTTCTTT. Its translation: CASSTGQGYAEAFF.

There are many counts of this clonotype. The gene calls are TRBV28 and TRBJ2-1, with 8 nucleotides matching TRBD1. Germline assignment: CDR1 MDHEN and CDR2 SYDVKM. The CDR3 covers 16 residues. Germline trimming cut 9 bases from V and 1 base from J; bases unmatched to any gene: 11. The CDR3 region is CARFSLRGPSYNEQFF. The CDR3 DNA reads TGTGCCAGGTTTTCCCTCAGGGGGCCATCCTACAATGAGCAGTTCTTC.

Many counts were recorded for this clonotype. V is TRBV20-1 and J is TRBJ2-3, with TRBD1 matching over 8 bases. The germline V gene has CDR1 DFQATT and CDR2 SNEGSKA (reference sequence). V dropped 5 bases and J dropped 4; count of bases not matched to a gene: 8. The CDR3 is made up of 14 amino acids. The CDR3 sequence is CSAGAGTGSDTQYF. CDR3 nucleotides: TGCAGTGCTGGAGCCGGGACAGGCTCAGATACGCAGTATTTT.

This clonotype was picked up a small number of times. The V gene is TRBV21-1, the J gene TRBJ1-2. TRBV21-1 is listed as a pseudogene. This CDR3 has 13 amino acids. The CDR3 bases are TGTGCCAGCAGGACACCGAGGAACTATGGCTACACCTTC. Its translation: CASRTPRNYGYTF.

This clonotype has at least ten counts. This chain connects TRBV6-2 or TRBV6-3 to TRBJ2-5; no clear D. V was cut by 0 bases and J by 6 bases, with 5 bases left in between. Germline CDR1 reads MNHEY; CDR2 reads SVGEGT. The CDR3 totals 12 residues. This CDR3 is CASSYSSKTQYF. In DNA form, the CDR3 reads TGTGCCAGCAGTTACTCGTCGAAGACCCAGTACTTC.

V usage is TRBV7-2 and J usage is TRBJ2-2, with TRBD2 matching 8 bases. Germline loops: CDR1 SGHTA, CDR2 FQGNSA. The CDR3 spans 14 residues. V gave up 11 bases and J gave up 5 bases; unmatched junction bases: 10. The CDR3 region is CAGNPGGATGELFF. CDR3 sequence (DNA): TGTGCCGGAAACCCCGGGGGGGCGACCGGGGAGCTGTTTTTT.

To note about this clonotype: This may arise from a read error, as a much more abundant clone is one base away. This rearrangement joins TRBV12-3 or TRBV12-4 to TRBJ2-7; weak D call: TRBD2 (6 bases). V lost 1 base and J 2 bases, leaving 12 bases between the germline ends. The CDR3 is 15 amino acids. CDR3 region: CASSLERLAAYEQYF. As DNA, the CDR3 is TGTGCCAGCAGTTTAGAGCGCTTAGCGGCCTACGAGCAGTACTTC.

This clonotype was counted many times. J is TRBJ1-3 and V is TRBV2; 10 positions match TRBD1. CDR1 is SNHLY and CDR2 is FYNNEI in the germline V gene. The CDR3 contains 18 residues. V gave up 8 bases and J gave up 0 bases; unmatched junction bases: 13. CDR3: CASGWSLGTGASGNTIYF. For the CDR3, the DNA is TGTGCCAGCGGATGGTCCCTCGGGACAGGGGCCTCTGGAAACACCATATATTTT. Full variable domain (missing parts from reference TRBV2 and TRBJ1-3): EPEVTQTPSHQVTQMGQEVILRCVPISNHLYFYWYRQILGQKVEFLVSFYNNEISEKSEIFDDQFSVERPDGSNFTLKIRSTKLEDSAMYFCASGWSLGTGASGNTIYFGEGSWLTVV.

V is TRBV27 and J is TRBJ1-2; no definite D call. Trimming took 3 bases from V and 0 from J, leaving 17 bases between them. The V gene's germline CDR1 is MNHEY and CDR2 SMNVEV (reference sequence). The CDR3 runs to 17 residues. This CDR3 reads CASSLAGQVGANYGYTF. Written as DNA, the CDR3 is TGTGCCAGCAGTTTGGCAGGTCAGGTTGGAGCTAACTATGGCTACACCTTC.

This clonotype showed up many times. The chain recombines TRBV5-6 with TRBJ2-5, with TRBD2 matching over 9 bases. The CDR3 runs 13 residues. Germline V gene lookup returns CDR1 SGHDT and CDR2 YYEEEE. The junction had 6 bases not matched to a gene; V was cut back by 7 bases and J by 5 bases. CDR3 loop: CASRAGGDETQYF. CDR3 nucleotide sequence: TGTGCCAGCCGCGCGGGGGGGGATGAGACCCAGTACTTC.

The chain couples TRBV7-6 to TRBJ2-3; D not certain. The CDR3 covers 14 residues. Trimming removed 3 bases at V and 2 bases at J, with 9 bases between. Germline V gene lookup returns CDR1 SGHVS and CDR2 FNYEAQ. DNA for the CDR3: TGTGCCAGCAGCTTCGCAGAGAACACAGATACGCAGTATTTT. This sequence encodes CASSFAENTDTQYF.

This clonotype was seen only a few times. The rearrangement uses TRBV12-3 or TRBV12-4 and TRBJ2-4; TRBD2 aligns across 8 bases. The V segment lost 8 bases and the J segment 1 base; nucleotides outside the gene matches: 7. The CDR3 extends over 15 amino acids. This CDR3 is CASSITGGAKNIQYF. The CDR3 DNA is TGTGCCAGCTCGATAACGGGGGGGGCCAAAAACATTCAGTACTTC.

The V and J genes are TRBV2 and TRBJ2-1; the match to TRBD1 covers 7 bases. Germline V gene sequence: CDR1 SNHLY, CDR2 FYNNEI. There are 14 residues in the CDR3. Trimming at V came to 6 bases and at J to 6 bases, leaving 8 bases not matched to a gene. The CDR3 sequence is CASRLGDSANEQFF. The CDR3 DNA follows: TGTGCCAGCAGGTTAGGGGACAGCGCCAATGAGCAGTTCTTC.

There are many counts of this clonotype. The chain uses TRBV6-6 and TRBJ1-3; the D gene is possibly TRBD1 (6 bases). This CDR3 is built from 14 residues. Germline V gene data show CDR1 as MNHNY and CDR2 as SVGAGI (reference sequence). V lost 6 bases, J lost 0 bases, and 9 bases lay in between. The CDR3 is CASRGDTSGNTIYF. CDR3 sequence (DNA): TGTGCCAGCAGGGGGGACACCTCTGGAAACACCATATATTTT.

This clonotype was seen only a few times. The V gene is TRBV28, the J gene TRBJ2-5, with 12 bases that match TRBD2. V lost 6 bases to trimming and J lost 1 base; unmatched junction nucleotides: 3. Germline lookup yields CDR1 MDHEN and CDR2 SYDVKM. The CDR3 covers 15 residues. The CDR3 sequence is CASRPTSGGQETQYF. For the CDR3, the DNA is TGTGCCAGCAGACCGACTAGCGGGGGCCAAGAGACCCAGTACTTC.

This clonotype came up many times. The chain links TRBV5-1 to TRBJ2-3; D gene unclear. V shed 0 bases and J shed 2 bases, with 10 bases lying between them. Looked up from germline, CDR1 is SGHRS and CDR2 is YFSETQ. The CDR3 contains 15 residues. CDR3 residues: CASSLAVQATDTQYF. In DNA, the CDR3 is TGCGCCAGCAGCTTGGCCGTCCAGGCCACAGATACGCAGTATTTT.

This clonotype was recorded at least ten times. V gene TRBV7-3 combines with J gene TRBJ2-1, with 7 bases matching TRBD1. V lost 5 bases, J lost 7 bases, and 8 bases stayed unmatched. The germline CDR1 and CDR2 sequences are SGHTA and FQGTGA. CDR3 length: 14 amino acids. The CDR3 here is CASSPSGTANEQFF. CDR3 bases: TGTGCCAGCAGCCCCTCCGGGACAGCGAATGAGCAGTTCTTC.

The genes are TRBV3-2 and TRBJ2-7. TRBV3-2 has pseudogene status. This CDR3 has 12 residues. CDR3 amino acids: CASSQGRMEQYV. The CDR3 DNA reads TGTGCCAGCAGCCAAGGCAGGATGGAGCAGTACGTC.

This clonotype was picked up many times. This sequence joins TRBV7-2 and TRBJ2-5; weak D call: TRBD2 (6 bases). This CDR3 region has 13 residues. Trimming removed 5 bases from V and 7 bases from J, with 14 bases in between. Germline V lookup: CDR1 SGHTA, CDR2 FQGNSA. This CDR3 is CASSPRLDGTQYF. CDR3 in DNA: TGTGCCAGCAGCCCTAGACTAGACGGGACCCAGTACTTC. The full variable domain, completed using reference TRBV7-2 and TRBJ2-5, is GAGVSQSPSNKVTEKGKDVELRCDPISGHTALYWYRQSLGQGLEFLIYFQGNSAPDKSGLPSDRFSAERTGGSVSTLTIQRTQQEDSAVYLCASSPRLDGTQYFGPGTRLLVL.

This clonotype was found a few times. J is TRBJ1-1 and V is TRBV3-1; D is unclear. Germline lookup yields CDR1 LGHDT and CDR2 YNNKEL (reference sequence). The CDR3 contains 14 residues. The V gene lost 4 bases and the J gene lost 3 bases, with 12 bases spanning the gap. DNA of the CDR3: TGTGCCAGCAGCCTTGGGTGGGCTGACACTGAAGCTTTCTTT. Its translation: CASSLGWADTEAFF.

This clonotype occurred many times. The chain uses TRBV4-1 and TRBJ2-1; D is uncertain. Germline V CDR1 and CDR2: MGHRA, YSYEKL. V dropped 0 bases and J dropped 9 bases, with 12 bases sitting between them. CDR3 length equals 14 residues. DNA of the CDR3: TGCGCCAGCAGCCAAGAATCTAGGCAGAGTGAGCAGTTCTTC. Amino acids: CASSQESRQSEQFF.